A selection of T cell receptor beta chains follows, all from one sample in a study of T cells after yellow fever vaccination. TCRdb fed the 5' RACE reads into MiXCR, producing one record per CDR3 protein. The table shows 300,000 to 400,000 distinct CDR3 sequences, with approximately 4.2% occurring only once. This specimen consisted of PBMCs, obtained 5 days after the yellow fever booster vaccination. All receptors derive from a man aged 18 to 30 who received the YFV17D yellow fever vaccine. Both conserved end residues are part of each CDR3. D genes are given only for firm matches. The size field is filled for only some rows; it gives once, few, many or a size class.

d_gene,abundance,j_gene,v_gene,CDR3nt,CDR3aa
TRBD1,many,TRBJ2-7,TRBV5-1,TGCGCCAGCAGCTGGGGGACAGGTACCTACGAGCAGTACTTC,CASSWGTGTYEQYF
.,.,TRBJ2-5,TRBV20-1,TGCAGTGCTAGGGCAGGCCAAGAGACCCAGTACTTC,CSARAGQETQYF
TRBD1,few,TRBJ1-5,TRBV24-1,TGTGCCACCTCAGGGGGTGGCAATCAGCCCCAGCATTTT,CATSGGGNQPQHF
.,.,TRBJ1-6,TRBV12-3/TRBV12-4,TGTGCCAGCAGTTTCGGCCTTCCTGGGAATTCACCCCTCCACTTT,CASSFGLPGNSPLHF
.,.,TRBJ2-6,TRBV7-9,TGTGCCAGCAGTTTCCTCAGCTCTGGGGCCAACGTCCTGACTTTC,CASSFLSSGANVLTF
.,few,TRBJ1-5,TRBV6-1,TGTGCCAGCAGTGATGTAATAGGGCTCAATCAGCCCCAGCATTTT,CASSDVIGLNQPQHF
TRBD2,.,TRBJ2-2,TRBV4-3,TGCGCCAGCAGCCAAGACCGGGGGGGGCGGGACACCGGGGAGCTGTTTTTT,CASSQDRGGRDTGELFF
.,.,TRBJ1-4,TRBV5-1,TGCGCCAGCAGCTTGGGACGGGGGAATGTAGGTGAAAAACTGTTTTTT,CASSLGRGNVGEKLFF
TRBD1,.,TRBJ1-2,TRBV7-2,TGTGCCAGCAGCTTAGCGCCCAGGGGGCAGTACTATGGCTACACCTTC,CASSLAPRGQYYGYTF
.,few,TRBJ2-7,TRBV7-9,TGTGCCACCCAAGGGAGCGAGGATCGGGCGTCCGAGCAGTACTTC,CATQGSEDRASEQYF
TRBD1,few,TRBJ2-7,TRBV5-1,TGCGCCAGCAGCTTCGGACAGGGGTTTGGCTACGAGCAGTACTTC,CASSFGQGFGYEQYF
TRBD2,.,TRBJ2-3,TRBV6-5,TGTGCCAGCAGTCAAGTAGCGGGGGGGCCCACAGATACGCAGTATTTT,CASSQVAGGPTDTQYF
.,few,TRBJ1-5,TRBV9,TGTGCCAGCAGCCCAAGAGGAGGGTACAATCAGCCCCAGCATTTT,CASSPRGGYNQPQHF
TRBD2,many,TRBJ2-1,TRBV2,TGTGCCAGCAGGGGGGGAGGGTACAATGAGCAGTTCTTC,CASRGGGYNEQFF
.,.,TRBJ2-7,TRBV27,TGTGCCAGCAGCTCCCCCCGACAGGTAGGCTCCTACGAGCAGTACTTC,CASSSPRQVGSYEQYF
TRBD2,few,TRBJ2-5,TRBV9,TGTGCCAGCAGCGTGCGAGCGGGGCAAGAGACCCAGTACTTC,CASSVRAGQETQYF
.,many,TRBJ2-1,TRBV6-1,TGTGCCAGCGGGTTGAACAATGAGCAGTTCTTC,CASGLNNEQFF
TRBD1,.,TRBJ1-1,TRBV3-1,TGTGCCAGCAGCCCCAGGGGGTGGAGTGAAGCTTTCTTT,CASSPRGWSEAFF
.,few,TRBJ1-2,TRBV7-9,TGTGCCAGCAGCTTAGTTTGGGAAGGGGACTCTAACTATGGCTACACCTTC,CASSLVWEGDSNYGYTF
.,many,TRBJ1-1,TRBV4-3,TGCGCCAGCAGCCAAGATCTAGGGGGAGAAGCTTTCTTT,CASSQDLGGEAFF
.,.,TRBJ1-5,TRBV30,TGTGCCTGGAGTGTTCCCCCCGAGGCTCAGCCCCAGCATTTT,CAWSVPPEAQPQHF
TRBD1,many,TRBJ1-5,TRBV19,TGTGCCACGAAGGGACAGGGGCAGCCCCAGCATTTT,CATKGQGQPQHF
.,.,TRBJ2-1,TRBV7-2,TGTGCCAGCAGCTTCTACGGTGAGCAGTTCTTC,CASSFYGEQFF
.,few,TRBJ1-5,TRBV12-3/TRBV12-4,TGTGCCAGCAGGAATAGCAATCAGCCCCAGCATTTT,CASRNSNQPQHF
.,many,TRBJ1-1,TRBV7-9,TGTGCCAGCAGCTTTTTGGAAGCTTTCTTT,CASSFLEAFF
.,few,TRBJ1-4,TRBV20-1,TGCAGTGCCAGAAACCCTGGACGGACAACTAATGAAAAACTGTTTTTT,CSARNPGRTTNEKLFF
TRBD1,many,TRBJ2-3,TRBV7-9,TGTGCCAGCAGCTTTGGACAGGGCACAGATACGCAGTATTTT,CASSFGQGTDTQYF
.,few,TRBJ1-1,TRBV10-3,TGTGCCGCCCAGGAGACAAGAGAAACTGAAGCTTTCTTT,CAAQETRETEAFF
.,.,TRBJ2-3,TRBV4-1,TGCGCCAGCAGCCAAGCCGCGGGGAGCACAGATACGCAGTATTTT,CASSQAAGSTDTQYF
.,.,TRBJ2-6,TRBV12-3/TRBV12-4,TGTGCCAGCAGAACTGAGGGGTTAGCGGCCAACGTCCTGACTTTC,CASRTEGLAANVLTF
.,few,TRBJ2-3,TRBV25-1,TGTGCCAGCAGTGACGGGAATCTAGATACGCAGTATTTT,CASSDGNLDTQYF
TRBD2,few,TRBJ2-5,TRBV7-2,TGTGCCAGCAGCTTTGAACTAGCGGGGGGGCGAGAGACCCAGTACTTC,CASSFELAGGRETQYF
.,.,TRBJ2-5,TRBV15,TGTGCCACCAGCCCCTCCGACAGGAGGGAGACCCAGTACTTC,CATSPSDRRETQYF
TRBD1,few,TRBJ1-2,TRBV6-2/TRBV6-3,TGTGCCAGCAGTCAAGGGGGCGGTGGCTACACCTTC,CASSQGGGGYTF
.,many,TRBJ1-6,TRBV7-2,TGTGCCAGCAGCTTATTTGGGGGCAACAGTTCACCCCTCCACTTT,CASSLFGGNSSPLHF
.,many,TRBJ2-3,TRBV7-9,TGTGCCAGCAGCCCGGCCAGTACCCGTGGCACAGATACGCAGTATTTT,CASSPASTRGTDTQYF